The 23 T cell receptor beta chains presented below share a single source sample, sequenced in a study of blood T cell repertoires in COVID-19. The table came from immunoSEQ multiplex PCR; TCRdb's copy has only in-frame clones and leaves some out. The sample has approximately 58,000 clones; roughly 90% are singletons. The sequenced material came from peripheral blood. These TCRs come from a human donor in a cohort sampled during active COVID-19.

The chain is built from TRBV5-6 and TRBJ2-1, with no clear D. CDR3 length equals 18 residues. Germline loops: CDR1 SGHDT, CDR2 YYEEEE. Trimming shortened V by 4 bases and J by 5 bases, and 25 bases separated the two germline ends. In DNA form, the CDR3 reads TGTGCCAGCAGCGAGATGGCCGGCCCAGCGCGCTTAGACAATGAGCAGTTCTTC. Translated, it gives CASSEMAGPARLDNEQFF.

J is TRBJ2-1 and V is TRBV10-3; TRBD2 agrees at 8 bases. The CDR3 runs 16 residues. V dropped 7 bases and J dropped 1; count of bases not matched to a gene: 9. Germline CDR1 reads ENHRY; CDR2 reads SYGVKD. This CDR3 reads CAITCPTSGSYNEQFF. The CDR3 DNA reads TGTGCCATCACTTGCCCCACTAGCGGTTCCTACAATGAGCAGTTCTTC.

This rearrangement joins TRBV2 to TRBJ2-7; D perhaps matches TRBD2 (6 bases). CDR3 length: 13 amino acids. With 11 bases removed from V and 0 bases from J, the gap between germline ends came to 14 bases. Germline-derived CDR1 and CDR2 are SNHLY and FYNNEI. CDR3 DNA sequence: TGTGCCGCTAGGGGCGGGGTCTCCTACGAGCAGTACTTC. It is translated as CAARGGVSYEQYF.

V is TRBV12-2 and J is TRBJ1-3; TRBD1 reflects the table's D call only, with no check against the DNA. TRBV12-2 is deemed a pseudogene. The CDR3 covers 17 residues. The CDR3, as DNA: TGTGCAAGTCGCTTAGACCTACAGGGTTTCACTGGAAACACCATATATTTT. This translates into CASRLDLQGFTGNTIYF.

V usage is TRBV4-3 and J usage is TRBJ2-4; 7 bases are shared with TRBD2. The CDR3 loop spans 17 amino acids. Germline trimming cut 0 bases from V and 0 bases from J; bases unmatched to any gene: 5. CDR1 and CDR2 from the germline V gene are LGHNA and YSLEER. As DNA, the CDR3 is TGCGCCAGCAGCCAAGAGCGGGGGTACCTAGCCAAAAACATTCAGTACTTC. Protein product: CASSQERGYLAKNIQYF.

J is TRBJ1-2 and V is TRBV6-6, with D unclear. This CDR3 comprises 13 residues. Trimming stripped 2 bases from V and 6 bases from J, with 10 bases between. Germline CDR1 reads MNHNY; CDR2 reads SVGAGI (reference sequence). The CDR3 DNA is TGTGCCAGCAGTTACAAGTCGGTAGATGGCTACACCTTC. Translated, it gives CASSYKSVDGYTF.

The rearrangement uses TRBV6-4 and TRBJ2-1, with 15 nucleotides matching TRBD2. This CDR3 is built from 14 residues. The germline gives CDR1 MRHNA, CDR2 SNTAGT. The V segment lost 3 bases and the J segment 9 bases; nucleotides outside the gene matches: 0. CDR3 DNA sequence: TGTGCCAGCAGTGAGGGACTAGCGGGAGGTGAGCAGTTCTTC. It translates to CASSEGLAGGEQFF.

The CDR3 protein is CASSPQTEESSGNTIYF. CDR3 DNA sequence: TGTGCCAGCAGTCCCCAAACTGAGGAATCCTCTGGAAACACCATATATTTT. The chain is built from TRBV28 and TRBJ1-3; D gene uncertain. This CDR3 is built from 17 residues. Trimming removed 5 bases from V and 0 bases from J, with 17 bases in between. Per germline, CDR1 MDHEN and CDR2 SYDVKM.

This chain joins TRBV6-5 and TRBJ2-5; tentatively, D is TRBD1 (6 bases). Germline CDR1 and CDR2: MNHEY and SVGAGI. Trimming pared 5 bases from V and 4 bases from J, leaving 17 bases between. There are 15 residues in the CDR3. In DNA, the CDR3 is TGTGCCAGCAGTCGACAGGAGTGGGGTTCAGAGACCCAGTACTTC. Translation: CASSRQEWGSETQYF.

This clone was detected only a few times. The chain carries TRBV20-1 and TRBJ2-1, with no clear D. Germline lookup yields CDR1 DFQATT and CDR2 SNEGSKA (reference sequence). V was cut by 6 bases and J by 5 bases, with 5 bases left in between. This CDR3 comprises 10 residues. The DNA for the CDR3 is TGCAGTGCCCAGGACAATGAGCAGTTCTTC. Translated: CSAQDNEQFF.

In DNA form, the CDR3 reads TGTGCCAGCAGCCAAGTCTGGACTGGGGTCGAGCAGTACTTC. As protein: CASSQVWTGVEQYF. V gene TRBV4-2 combines with J gene TRBJ2-7; possibly TRBD2 for D (5 bases). The ends were cut back, 1 base at V and 6 bases at J, with 13 bases in the middle. Germline V lookup: CDR1 LGHNA, CDR2 YNFKEQ. There are 14 residues in the CDR3.

The chain is built from TRBV18 and TRBJ2-7, with TRBD1 matching 7 bases. The CDR3 has 14 amino acids. Germline V lookup: CDR1 KGHSH, CDR2 LQKENI. With 3 bases clipped from V and 4 bases from J, the junction kept 6 bases outside the gene matches. CDR3 sequence reads: CASSPTGVGYEQYF. Written as DNA, the CDR3 is TGTGCCAGCTCACCTACAGGGGTAGGGTACGAGCAGTACTTC.

The V call is TRBV19, the J call TRBJ2-7, with 7 bases identical to TRBD1. Trimming took 1 base from V and 1 from J; bases not matched to a gene: 10. CDR1 LNHDA and CDR2 SQIVND come from the germline V gene (reference sequence). The CDR3 is made up of 17 amino acids. CDR3 sequence: CASSIALTGDVSYEQYF. The CDR3 region has the DNA TGTGCCAGTAGTATAGCCTTAACAGGGGATGTATCCTACGAGCAGTACTTC. The full variable domain, in which reference TRBV19 and TRBJ2-7 provide the parts outside the CDR3, is DGGITQSPKYLFRKEGQNVTLSCEQNLNHDAMYWYRQDPGQGLRLIYYSQIVNDFQKGDIAEGYSVSREKKESFPLTVTSAQKNPTAFYLCASSIALTGDVSYEQYFGPGTRLTVT.

V is TRBV24-1 and J is TRBJ2-1, with TRBD1 as a possible D gene (6 bases). The germline CDR1 and CDR2 sequences are KGHDR and SFDVKD. Between the trimmed V and J ends, which lost 4 bases and 10 bases, there was a span of 13 bases. The CDR3 contains 13 residues. CDR3 in DNA: TGTGCCACCAGTGAGTACAGGGTCGGCGAGCAGTTCTTC. Translation gives CATSEYRVGEQFF.

This clone occurred once. The chain recombines TRBV3-1 (or the pseudogene TRBV3-2) with TRBJ2-2; 7 bases are a match to TRBD2. With 1 base clipped from V and 6 bases from J, the junction kept 11 bases outside the gene matches. The CDR3 length is 17 residues. In germline, CDR1 is LGHDT, CDR2 YNNKEL (reference sequence). The CDR3 nucleotides are TGTGCCAGCAGCCAAGTGGGGCCGGGCCGGGGGGCCGGGGAGCTGTTTTTT. Protein product: CASSQVGPGRGAGELFF.

This clone has more than one count but fewer than ten. The chain employs TRBV30 and TRBJ1-1; tentative D call: TRBD1 (6 bases). V lost 0 bases and J 4 bases, leaving 12 bases between the germline ends. The CDR3 consists of 14 residues. The germline gives CDR1 GTSNPN, CDR2 SVGIG (reference sequence). The CDR3 DNA is TGTGCCTGGAGTGTATCATCAGGGGCCACTGAAGCTTTCTTT. Encoded protein: CAWSVSSGATEAFF.

The chain carries TRBV28 and TRBJ1-2, with D uncertain. The length of the CDR3 is 12 residues. Trimming left V 3 bases short and J 8 bases short, with 10 bases between. Germline-derived CDR1 and CDR2 are MDHEN and SYDVKM. The CDR3 bases are TGTGCCAGCAGTTTCGAGACCGGGGGCTACACCTTC. Residues: CASSFETGGYTF.

Only one count was recorded for this clone. The V and J genes are TRBV4-1 and TRBJ1-2; possibly TRBD1 for D (5 bases). This CDR3 spans 17 amino acids. Germline CDR1 and CDR2: MGHRA and YSYEKL. Trimming took 5 bases from V and 5 from J, leaving 24 bases between them. CDR3 protein: CASSFRTTPPFLYGYTF. In DNA form, the CDR3 reads TGCGCCAGCAGCTTTAGGACAACCCCGCCTTTTTTGTATGGCTACACCTTC.

The rearrangement joins TRBV5-6 to TRBJ1-4; perhaps TRBD1 as D (5 bases). This CDR3 is built from 18 residues. V was cut by 1 base and J by 3 bases, with 19 bases left in between. Per germline, CDR1 SGHDT and CDR2 YYEEEE. The CDR3, as DNA: TGTGCCAGCAGCTTGTTCGTTTCTGGGGCGGGAGCTAATGAAAAACTGTTTTTT. Translation gives CASSLFVSGAGANEKLFF.

This clone rates as medium-sized. J is TRBJ1-1 and V is TRBV5-6; tentatively, D is TRBD1 (6 bases). Trimming pared 4 bases from V and 4 bases from J, leaving 11 bases between. The V gene's germline CDR1 is SGHDT and CDR2 YYEEEE. The CDR3 length is 13 residues. The CDR3 reads CASSLYRATEAFF. The CDR3 nucleotides read TGTGCCAGCAGCCTTTACAGGGCCACTGAAGCTTTCTTT.

The chain is built from TRBV12-3 or TRBV12-4 and TRBJ2-5, with a possible D match to TRBD1 (6 bases). Trimming removed 8 bases from V and 7 bases from J, with 17 bases in between. The CDR3 consists of 13 residues. The CDR3 spells CASGLQGGGTQYF. The CDR3 DNA reads as TGTGCCAGCGGATTACAGGGTGGAGGGACCCAGTACTTC.

The chain recombines TRBV28 with TRBJ1-3; 8 bases are shared with TRBD1. The CDR3 consists of 16 residues. V gave up 7 bases and J gave up 0 bases; unmatched junction bases: 8. From germline, CDR1 is MDHEN and CDR2 SYDVKM. This CDR3 reads CASKFQGANSGNTIYF. The CDR3 DNA reads as TGTGCCAGCAAGTTCCAGGGGGCGAACTCTGGAAACACCATATATTTT.

The chain joins TRBV2 to TRBJ1-2; the match to TRBD1 covers 10 bases. The CDR3 contains 14 residues. With 6 bases clipped from V and 6 bases from J, the junction kept 7 bases outside the gene matches. CDR1 and CDR2 from the germline V gene are SNHLY and FYNNEI. CDR3 amino acids: CASRGADRGHGYTF. In nucleotides, the CDR3 is TGTGCCAGCAGGGGGGCCGACAGGGGGCATGGCTACACCTTC.